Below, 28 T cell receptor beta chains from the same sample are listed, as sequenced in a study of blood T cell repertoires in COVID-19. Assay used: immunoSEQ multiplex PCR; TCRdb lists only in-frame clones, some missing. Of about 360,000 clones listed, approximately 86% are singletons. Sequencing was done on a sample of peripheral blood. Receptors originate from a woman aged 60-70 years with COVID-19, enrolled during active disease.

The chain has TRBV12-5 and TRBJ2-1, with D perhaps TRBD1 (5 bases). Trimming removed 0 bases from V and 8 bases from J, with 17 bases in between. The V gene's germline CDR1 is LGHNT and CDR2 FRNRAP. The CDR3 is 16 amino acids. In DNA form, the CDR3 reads TGTGCTAGTGGTTTGGTATTGGGGCCAGCCGTGGATGAGCAGTTCTTC. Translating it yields CASGLVLGPAVDEQFF. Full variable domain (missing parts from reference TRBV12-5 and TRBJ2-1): DARVTQTPRHKVTEMGQEVTMRCQPILGHNTVFWYRQTMMQGLELLAYFRNRAPLDDSGMPKDRFSAEMPDATLATLKIQPSEPRDSAVYFCASGLVLGPAVDEQFFGPGTRLTVL.

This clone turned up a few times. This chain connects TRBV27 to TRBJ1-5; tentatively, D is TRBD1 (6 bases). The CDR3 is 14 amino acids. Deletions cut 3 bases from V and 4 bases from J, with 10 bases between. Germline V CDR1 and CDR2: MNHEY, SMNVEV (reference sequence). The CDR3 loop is CASSFDRRNQPQHF. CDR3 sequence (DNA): TGTGCCAGCAGTTTCGACAGGAGGAATCAGCCCCAGCATTTT.

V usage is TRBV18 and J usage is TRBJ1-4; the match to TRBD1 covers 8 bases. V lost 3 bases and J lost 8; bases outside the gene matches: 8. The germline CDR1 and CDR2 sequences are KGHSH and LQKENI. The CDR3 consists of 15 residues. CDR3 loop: CASSPGQGRGEKLFF. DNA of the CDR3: TGTGCCAGCTCACCCGGACAGGGCCGAGGCGAAAAACTGTTTTTT.

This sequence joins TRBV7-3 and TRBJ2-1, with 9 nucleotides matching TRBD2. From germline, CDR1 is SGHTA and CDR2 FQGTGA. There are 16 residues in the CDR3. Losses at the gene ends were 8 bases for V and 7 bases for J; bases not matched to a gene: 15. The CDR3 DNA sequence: TGTGCCAGCGGAAAAGCGGCTAGCGGGGCGAGGAATGAGCAGTTCTTC. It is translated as CASGKAASGARNEQFF. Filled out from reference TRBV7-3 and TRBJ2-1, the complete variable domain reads GAGVSQTPSNKVTEKGKYVELRCDPISGHTALYWYRQSLGQGPEFLIYFQGTGAADDSGLPNDRFFAVRPEGSVSTLKIQRTERGDSAVYLCASGKAASGARNEQFFGPGTRLTVL.

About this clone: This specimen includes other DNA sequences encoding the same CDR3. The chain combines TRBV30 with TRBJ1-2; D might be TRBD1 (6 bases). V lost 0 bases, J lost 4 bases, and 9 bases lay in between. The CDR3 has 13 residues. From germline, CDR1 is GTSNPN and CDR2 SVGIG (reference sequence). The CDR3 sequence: CAWSVGGVYGYTF. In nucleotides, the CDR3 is TGTGCCTGGAGTGTAGGGGGGGTCTATGGCTACACCTTC.

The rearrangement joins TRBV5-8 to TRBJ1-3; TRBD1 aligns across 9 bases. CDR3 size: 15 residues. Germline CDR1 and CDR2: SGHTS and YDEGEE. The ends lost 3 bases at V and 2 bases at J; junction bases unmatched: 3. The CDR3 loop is CASSSGTGTGNTIYF. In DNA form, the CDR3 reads TGTGCCAGCAGCTCCGGGACAGGGACTGGAAACACCATATATTTT.

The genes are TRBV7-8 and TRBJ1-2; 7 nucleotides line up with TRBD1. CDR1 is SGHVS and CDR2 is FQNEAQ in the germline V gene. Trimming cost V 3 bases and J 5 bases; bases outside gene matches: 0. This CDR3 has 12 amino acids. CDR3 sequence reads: CASSFRGYGYTF. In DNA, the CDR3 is TGTGCCAGCAGCTTCAGGGGGTATGGCTACACCTTC.

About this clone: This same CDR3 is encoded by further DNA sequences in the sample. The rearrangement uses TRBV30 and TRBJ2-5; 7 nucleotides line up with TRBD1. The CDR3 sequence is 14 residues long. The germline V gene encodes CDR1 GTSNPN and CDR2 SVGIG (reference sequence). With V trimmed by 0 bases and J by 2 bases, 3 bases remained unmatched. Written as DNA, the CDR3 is TGTGCCTGGAGTGTTGGGGGACAGCAAGAGACCCAGTACTTC. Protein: CAWSVGGQQETQYF.

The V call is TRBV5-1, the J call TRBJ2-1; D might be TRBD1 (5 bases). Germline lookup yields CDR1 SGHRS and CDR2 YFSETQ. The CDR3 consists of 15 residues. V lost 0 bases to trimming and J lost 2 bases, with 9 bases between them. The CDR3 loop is CASSLDQGTYNEQFF. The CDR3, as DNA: TGCGCCAGCAGCTTGGATCAGGGAACCTACAATGAGCAGTTCTTC.

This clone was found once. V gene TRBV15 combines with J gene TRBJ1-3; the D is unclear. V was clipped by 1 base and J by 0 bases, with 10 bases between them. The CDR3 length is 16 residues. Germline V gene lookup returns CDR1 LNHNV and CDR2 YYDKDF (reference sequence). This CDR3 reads CATSRAGSSSGNTIYF. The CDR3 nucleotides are TGTGCCACCAGCAGAGCCGGTAGTAGCTCTGGAAACACCATATATTTT.

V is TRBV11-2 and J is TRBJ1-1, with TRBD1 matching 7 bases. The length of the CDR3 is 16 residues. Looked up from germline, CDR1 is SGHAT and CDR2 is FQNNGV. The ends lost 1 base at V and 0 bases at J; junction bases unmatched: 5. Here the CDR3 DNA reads TGTGCCAGCAGCTTAGCCTGGGACAGATTGAACACTGAAGCTTTCTTT. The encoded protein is CASSLAWDRLNTEAFF. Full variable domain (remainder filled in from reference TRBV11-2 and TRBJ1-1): EAGVAQSPRYKIIEKRQSVAFWCNPISGHATLYWYQQILGQGPKLLIQFQNNGVVDDSQLPKDRFSAERLKGVDSTLKIQPAKLEDSAVYLCASSLAWDRLNTEAFFGQGTRLTVV.

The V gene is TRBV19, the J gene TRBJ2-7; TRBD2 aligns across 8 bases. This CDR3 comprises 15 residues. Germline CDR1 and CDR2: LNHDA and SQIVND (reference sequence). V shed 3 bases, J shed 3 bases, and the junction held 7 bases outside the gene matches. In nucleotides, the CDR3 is TGTGCCAGTAGTATGTCCCGGGGGGGGAGCTACGAGCAGTACTTC. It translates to CASSMSRGGSYEQYF.

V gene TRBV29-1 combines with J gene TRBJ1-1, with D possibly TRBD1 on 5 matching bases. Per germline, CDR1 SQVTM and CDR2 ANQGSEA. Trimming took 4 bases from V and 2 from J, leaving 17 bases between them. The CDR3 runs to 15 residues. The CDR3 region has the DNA TGCAGCGTTGTTCTGCGAGGACAAAGCAACACTGAAGCTTTCTTT. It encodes CSVVLRGQSNTEAFF.

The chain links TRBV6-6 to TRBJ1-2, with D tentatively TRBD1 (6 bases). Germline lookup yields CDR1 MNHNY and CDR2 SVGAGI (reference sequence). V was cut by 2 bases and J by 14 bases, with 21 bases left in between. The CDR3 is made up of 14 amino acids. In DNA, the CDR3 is TGTGCCAGCAGTTACCTAAACAGGGTTGACGGCTTAACCTTC. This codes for CASSYLNRVDGLTF.

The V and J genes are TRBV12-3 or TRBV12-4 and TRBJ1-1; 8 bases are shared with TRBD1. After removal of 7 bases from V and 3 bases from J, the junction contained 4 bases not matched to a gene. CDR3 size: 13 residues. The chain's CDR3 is CASTPGGYTEAFF. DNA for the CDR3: TGTGCCAGCACCCCAGGGGGCTACACTGAAGCTTTCTTT.

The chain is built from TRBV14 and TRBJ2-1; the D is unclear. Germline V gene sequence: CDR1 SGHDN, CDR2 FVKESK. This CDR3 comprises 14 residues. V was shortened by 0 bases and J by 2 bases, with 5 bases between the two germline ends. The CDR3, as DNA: TGTGCCAGCAGCCAAGATAGTCCCTACAATGAGCAGTTCTTC. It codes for CASSQDSPYNEQFF.

CDR3 sequence: CASSLSYREYEQYF. As DNA, the CDR3 is TGTGCCAGCAGTTTATCGTACAGGGAATACGAGCAGTACTTC. The rearrangement joins TRBV27 to TRBJ2-7, with D maybe TRBD1 (6 bases). V was clipped by 0 bases and J by 4 bases, with 10 bases between them. Germline CDR1 MNHEY, CDR2 SMNVEV (reference sequence). The CDR3 covers 14 residues.

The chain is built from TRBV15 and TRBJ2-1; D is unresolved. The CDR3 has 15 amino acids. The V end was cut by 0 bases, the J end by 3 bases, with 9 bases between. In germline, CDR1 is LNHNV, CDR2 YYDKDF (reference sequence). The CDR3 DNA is TGTGCCACCAGCAGAGATATCCAGGACTACAATGAGCAGTTCTTC. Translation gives CATSRDIQDYNEQFF.

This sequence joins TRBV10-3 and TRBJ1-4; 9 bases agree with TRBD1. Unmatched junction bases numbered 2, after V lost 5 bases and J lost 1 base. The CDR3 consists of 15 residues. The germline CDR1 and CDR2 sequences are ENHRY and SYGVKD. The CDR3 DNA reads TGTGCCATCAGTATGACAGGGGGAACTAATGAAAAACTGTTTTTT. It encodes CAISMTGGTNEKLFF.

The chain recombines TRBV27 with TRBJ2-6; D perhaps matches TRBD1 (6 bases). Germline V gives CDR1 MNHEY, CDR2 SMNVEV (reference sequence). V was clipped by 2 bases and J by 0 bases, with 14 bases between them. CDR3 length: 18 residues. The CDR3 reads CASSLRDTIFSGANVLTF. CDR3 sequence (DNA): TGTGCCAGCAGTTTACGGGACACCATCTTCTCTGGGGCCAACGTCCTGACTTTC.

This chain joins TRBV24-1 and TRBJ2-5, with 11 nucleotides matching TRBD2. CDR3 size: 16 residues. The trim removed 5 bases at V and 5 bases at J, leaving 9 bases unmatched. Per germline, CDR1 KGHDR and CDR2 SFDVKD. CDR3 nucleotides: TGTGCCACCAGTGTAGGTAGCGGGGGGGCCGAGGAGACCCAGTACTTC. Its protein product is CATSVGSGGAEETQYF.

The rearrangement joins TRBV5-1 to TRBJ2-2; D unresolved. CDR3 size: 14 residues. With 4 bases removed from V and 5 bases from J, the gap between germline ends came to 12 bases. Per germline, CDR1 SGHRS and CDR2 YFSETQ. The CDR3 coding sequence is TGCGCCAGCAGCCCCACCGAGAGGACCGGGGAGCTGTTTTTT. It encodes CASSPTERTGELFF.

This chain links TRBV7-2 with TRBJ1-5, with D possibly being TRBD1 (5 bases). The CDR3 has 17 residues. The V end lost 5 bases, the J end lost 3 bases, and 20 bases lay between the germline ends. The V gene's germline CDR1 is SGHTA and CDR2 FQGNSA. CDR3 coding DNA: TGTGCCAGCAGCGCAACAGGTGCCGCCCCCCTCAATCAGCCCCAGCATTTT. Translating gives CASSATGAAPLNQPQHF.

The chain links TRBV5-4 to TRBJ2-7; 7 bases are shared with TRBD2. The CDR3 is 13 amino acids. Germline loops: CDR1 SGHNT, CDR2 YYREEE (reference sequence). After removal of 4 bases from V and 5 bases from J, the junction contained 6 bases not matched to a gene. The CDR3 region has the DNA TGTGCCAGCAGCAAACGGGGGGACGACGAGCAGTACTTC. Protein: CASSKRGDDEQYF.

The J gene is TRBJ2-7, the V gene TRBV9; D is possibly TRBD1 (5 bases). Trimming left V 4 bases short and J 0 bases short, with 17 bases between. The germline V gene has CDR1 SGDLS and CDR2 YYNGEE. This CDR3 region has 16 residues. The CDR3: CASSFGGAGPSYEQYF. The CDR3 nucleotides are TGTGCCAGCAGCTTCGGTGGAGCAGGGCCCTCCTACGAGCAGTACTTC.

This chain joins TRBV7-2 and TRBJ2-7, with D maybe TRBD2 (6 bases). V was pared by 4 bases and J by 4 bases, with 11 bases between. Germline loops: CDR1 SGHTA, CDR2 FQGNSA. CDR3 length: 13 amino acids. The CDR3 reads CASSWTTEYEQYF. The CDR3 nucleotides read TGTGCCAGCAGCTGGACTACAGAATACGAGCAGTACTTC.

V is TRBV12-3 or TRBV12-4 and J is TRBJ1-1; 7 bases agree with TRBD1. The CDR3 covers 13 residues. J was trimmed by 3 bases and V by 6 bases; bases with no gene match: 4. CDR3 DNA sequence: TGTGCCAGCAGGGCCAGGGGGGACACTGAAGCTTTCTTT. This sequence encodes CASRARGDTEAFF.

Here the CDR3 DNA reads TGTGCCAGCAGCTTAGGGCGCTTAGCGGGGGAGATCTACGAGCAGTACTTC. Residues: CASSLGRLAGEIYEQYF. The chain recombines TRBV13 with TRBJ2-7, with 9 bases that match TRBD2. In germline, CDR1 is PRHDT, CDR2 FYEKMQ (reference sequence). The J segment lost 3 bases and the V segment lost 0 bases, leaving 9 bases of the junction unmatched. This CDR3 comprises 17 residues.